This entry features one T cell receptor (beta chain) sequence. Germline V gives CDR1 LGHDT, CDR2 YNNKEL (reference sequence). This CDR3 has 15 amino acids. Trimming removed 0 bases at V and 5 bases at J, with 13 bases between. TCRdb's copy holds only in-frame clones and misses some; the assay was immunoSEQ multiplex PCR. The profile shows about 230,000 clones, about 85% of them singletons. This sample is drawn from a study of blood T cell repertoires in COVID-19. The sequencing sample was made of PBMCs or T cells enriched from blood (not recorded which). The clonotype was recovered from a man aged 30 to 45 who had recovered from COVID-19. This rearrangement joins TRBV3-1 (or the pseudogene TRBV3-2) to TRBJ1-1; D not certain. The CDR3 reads CASSQDLGMSTEAFF. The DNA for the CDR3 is TGTGCCAGCAGCCAAGATCTCGGGATGAGTACTGAAGCTTTCTTT.